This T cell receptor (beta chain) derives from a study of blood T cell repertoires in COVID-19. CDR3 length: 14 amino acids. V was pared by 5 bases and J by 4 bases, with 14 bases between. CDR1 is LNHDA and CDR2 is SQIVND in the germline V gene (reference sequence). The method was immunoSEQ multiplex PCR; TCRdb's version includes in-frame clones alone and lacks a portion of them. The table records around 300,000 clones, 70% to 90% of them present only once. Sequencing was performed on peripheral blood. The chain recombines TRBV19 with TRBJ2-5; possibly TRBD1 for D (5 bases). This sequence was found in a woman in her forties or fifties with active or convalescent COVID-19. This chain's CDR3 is CASSHTGGRETQYF. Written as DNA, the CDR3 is TGTGCCAGTAGTCACACAGGCGGACGAGAGACCCAGTACTTC.